These 16 T cell receptor beta chains originate from one sample sequenced in a study of T cells in Graves' hyperthyroidism and ophthalmopathy. What was amplified from RNA transcripts were TCR beta CDR3 regions. First-round RT-PCR of the TCR CDR3 relied on the HTBI primer set. TCRdb independently ran MiXCR on the multiplex PCR reads; one entry per CDR3 protein. The sample records around 350,000 distinct CDR3 sequences, over 15% being singletons. The sample consisted of blood. All receptors come from a woman younger than 35 with Graves' hyperthyroidism.

This clonotype was observed at least ten times. The chain links TRBV6-1 to TRBJ2-2; TRBD1 or TRBD2 may be the D gene (5 bases each). Trimming took 6 bases from V and 0 from J, leaving 11 bases between them. Germline CDR1 is MNHNS and CDR2 is SASEGT. There are 15 residues in the CDR3. The CDR3 loop is CASRGRETNTGELFF. CDR3 sequence (DNA): TGTGCCAGCAGGGGACGGGAAACGAACACCGGGGAGCTGTTTTTT.

This clonotype was seen many times. The rearrangement joins TRBV27 to TRBJ2-7; weak D call: TRBD2 (6 bases). CDR3 length: 15 residues. The ends were cut back, 4 bases at V and 3 bases at J, with 16 bases in the middle. The germline V gene has CDR1 MNHEY and CDR2 SMNVEV (reference sequence). The CDR3, as DNA: TGTGCCAGCAGTTCCCGTGGGCGGGGAGTCTACGAGCAGTACTTC. It specifies CASSSRGRGVYEQYF.

This clonotype was seen repeatedly, ten times or more. The chain recombines TRBV12-3 or TRBV12-4 with TRBJ1-2, with D maybe TRBD1 (5 bases). V was shortened by 6 bases and J by 0 bases, with 11 bases between the two germline ends. The CDR3 runs to 14 residues. The CDR3 loop reads CASRRDGANYGYTF. The CDR3 DNA is TGTGCCAGCAGAAGGGACGGAGCTAACTATGGCTACACCTTC.

This clonotype appeared many times. The chain links TRBV20-1 to TRBJ2-2, with 14 bases that match TRBD2. V shed 1 base and J 2 bases; nucleotides not matched to a gene: 3. The CDR3 loop spans 17 amino acids. Germline V CDR1 and CDR2: DFQATT, SNEGSKA (reference sequence). The CDR3 loop reads CSARVGTSGGNTGELFF. CDR3 sequence (DNA): TGCAGTGCTAGAGTAGGGACTAGCGGGGGAAACACCGGGGAGCTGTTTTTT.

This clonotype has ten or more counts. The J gene is TRBJ1-1, the V gene TRBV12-3 or TRBV12-4, with D possibly matching TRBD1 (5 bases). Trimming left V 1 base short and J 6 bases short, with 9 bases between. The CDR3 extends over 13 amino acids. The CDR3 nucleotides read TGTGCCAGCAGTTTAGACAGGATCGCTGAAGCTTTCTTT. Translation gives CASSLDRIAEAFF.

This clonotype has ten or more counts. This chain connects TRBV30 to TRBJ2-7; the match to TRBD2 covers 12 bases. With 3 bases clipped from V and 3 bases from J, the junction kept 9 bases outside the gene matches. This CDR3 is built from 16 residues. The germline CDR1 and CDR2 sequences are GTSNPN and SVGIG (reference sequence). CDR3 sequence: CAWSGLRTSGVYEQYF. The CDR3 DNA sequence: TGTGCCTGGAGCGGGCTACGGACTAGCGGGGTCTACGAGCAGTACTTC.

This clonotype was recorded at least ten times. The chain recombines TRBV5-1 with TRBJ2-7; D perhaps matches TRBD1 (5 bases). Germline lookup yields CDR1 SGHRS and CDR2 YFSETQ. V was trimmed by 4 bases and J by 6 bases, leaving 23 bases between them. The CDR3 sequence is 16 residues long. The CDR3 is CASSRAGGGAVSEQYF. DNA of the CDR3: TGCGCCAGCAGCCGGGCCGGTGGTGGGGCGGTCTCCGAGCAGTACTTC.

This clonotype was detected ten times or more. The CDR3 DNA reads TGTGCCAGCGGTCCCTCAGCGGGCGAGCAGTACTTC. It is translated as CASGPSAGEQYF. The J gene is TRBJ2-7, the V gene TRBV12-3 or TRBV12-4; the D gene is possibly TRBD2 (6 bases). CDR3 length equals 12 residues. The V gene lost 8 bases and the J gene lost 6 bases, with 14 bases spanning the gap.

Regarding this clonotype: A single base separates this from a much larger clone, so it may be a read error. The genes are TRBV30 and TRBJ1-1; maybe TRBD1 (6 bases). Trimming shortened V by 0 bases and J by 4 bases, and 15 bases separated the two germline ends. Germline values: CDR1 GTSNPN, CDR2 SVGIG (reference sequence). The CDR3 length is 15 residues. For the CDR3, the DNA is TGTGCCTGGAGTGTACTTCACAGGGAAGTCACTGAAGCTTTCTTT. This codes for CAWSVLHREVTEAFF.

In this sample, this clonotype turned up many times. CDR3 sequence (DNA): TGTGCCAGCAGTCTCCTTAGCGGGATACAAGAGACCCAGTACTTC. Amino acid sequence: CASSLLSGIQETQYF. The J gene is TRBJ2-5, the V gene TRBV6-1; TRBD2 matches 8 bases. Trimming cost V 5 bases and J 2 bases; bases outside gene matches: 7. The CDR3 contains 15 residues. The germline V gene has CDR1 MNHNS and CDR2 SASEGT.

This chain uses TRBV28 with TRBJ2-5, with 7 bases matching TRBD2. J gave up 4 bases and V 4 bases, and 12 bases lay outside the gene matches. The CDR3 sequence is 16 residues long. Germline CDR1 MDHEN, CDR2 SYDVKM. CDR3 sequence reads: CASSYSGGWDGETQYF. The CDR3 nucleotides are TGTGCCAGCAGTTACTCGGGGGGTTGGGATGGAGAGACCCAGTACTTC.

This clonotype was observed many times. The chain is built from TRBV20-1 and TRBJ2-7; D might be TRBD1 or TRBD2, each matching 5 bases. This CDR3 spans 13 amino acids. The germline V and J ends were trimmed by 3 bases and 3 bases, with 12 bases remaining between them. In germline, CDR1 is DFQATT, CDR2 SNEGSKA (reference sequence). The CDR3 DNA reads as TGCAGTGCTAGGGGGGACCGGGACTACGAGCAGTACTTC. As protein: CSARGDRDYEQYF.

This clonotype was found a few times. In DNA form, the CDR3 reads TGTGCCAGCAGCTTATCCGGCAGCTACTCTGGAAACACCATATATTTT. Its protein is CASSLSGSYSGNTIYF. This chain links TRBV7-3 with TRBJ1-3; no reliable D call. Trimming stripped 2 bases from V and 0 bases from J, with 11 bases between. The CDR3 is 16 residues long. Germline values: CDR1 SGHTA, CDR2 FQGTGA.

In its sample, this clonotype was seen many times. The CDR3 reads CASSQWAKQPQHF. The CDR3 DNA reads as TGTGCCAGCTCACAATGGGCTAAGCAGCCCCAGCATTTT. V and J are TRBV6-1 and TRBJ1-5; no clear D gene. The germline V gene encodes CDR1 MNHNS and CDR2 SASEGT. The CDR3 is 13 residues long. Deletions cut 8 bases from V and 7 bases from J, with 15 bases between.

This clonotype came up many times. The CDR3: CASSPGQLDYEQYF. DNA for the CDR3: TGCGCCAGCAGCCCGGGACAGTTGGACTACGAGCAGTACTTC. The rearrangement joins TRBV5-1 to TRBJ2-7, with 7 positions matching TRBD1. Losses at the gene ends were 4 bases for V and 3 bases for J; bases not matched to a gene: 7. The CDR3 has 14 amino acids. Per germline, CDR1 SGHRS and CDR2 YFSETQ.

This clonotype was observed a few times. The chain joins TRBV5-1 to TRBJ2-7; the match to TRBD2 covers 11 bases. Germline V lookup: CDR1 SGHRS, CDR2 YFSETQ. With V trimmed by 0 bases and J by 4 bases, 9 bases remained unmatched. The CDR3 is 17 residues long. The CDR3 spells CASSLGLAGGLRYEQYF. The CDR3 coding sequence is TGCGCCAGCAGCTTGGGGCTAGCGGGGGGCCTTCGGTACGAGCAGTACTTC.